The 29 T cell receptor beta chains below were found in one sample sequenced in a study of identical twins. TCRdb ran MiXCR on the 5' RACE reads and lists one entry per CDR3 protein. The data contain 500,000 or so distinct CDR3 sequences, 14% of them seen just once; the ten biggest clones take up about 0.52%. The same data also went into a second study, on yellow fever vaccine responses in identical twins.

The sequenced sample was CD4+ T cells sorted from blood. These receptors were obtained from a woman in her late teens or twenties in good health.

This clonotype was detected only a few times. The chain couples TRBV29-1 to TRBJ1-1; D is uncertain. Germline V gene sequence: CDR1 SQVTM, CDR2 ANQGSEA. The CDR3 extends over 10 amino acids. The V and J ends lost 7 bases and 1 base respectively, with 4 bases between them. The CDR3 reads CSGGNTEAFF. CDR3 nucleotide sequence: TGCAGCGGGGGGAACACTGAAGCTTTCTTT.

The chain employs TRBV7-2 and TRBJ2-3; no clear D gene. Germline CDR1 reads SGHTA; CDR2 reads FQGNSA. CDR3 length equals 13 residues. V was shortened by 6 bases and J by 4 bases, with 11 bases between the two germline ends. The chain's CDR3 is CASRRYTSDTQYF. CDR3 sequence (DNA): TGTGCCAGCAGACGATACACCTCAGATACGCAGTATTTT.

The genes are TRBV6-5 and TRBJ2-5; a weak D match, TRBD1 (5 bases). The CDR3 has 15 residues. Germline CDR1 MNHEY, CDR2 SVGAGI. V lost 0 bases and J 1 base, leaving 9 bases between the germline ends. The CDR3 protein is CASSYSSQGQETQYF. The CDR3, as DNA: TGTGCCAGCAGTTACTCGTCCCAGGGCCAAGAGACCCAGTACTTC.

This clonotype was seen a handful of times. The chain carries TRBV4-2 and TRBJ2-2; D not certain. The germline gives CDR1 LGHNA, CDR2 YNFKEQ. V was pared by 1 base and J by 3 bases, with 3 bases between. The CDR3 is 13 amino acids. The CDR3 loop is CASSQVYTGELFF. The DNA for the CDR3 is TGTGCCAGCAGCCAAGTCTACACCGGGGAGCTGTTTTTT.

This rearrangement joins TRBV9 to TRBJ2-1; 11 nucleotides line up with TRBD2. Germline values: CDR1 SGDLS, CDR2 YYNGEE. CDR3 length: 16 residues. The ends lost 1 base at V and 5 bases at J; junction bases unmatched: 5. The CDR3 is CASSVSGTSGHNEQFF. The CDR3 DNA reads TGTGCCAGCAGCGTATCCGGGACTAGCGGCCACAATGAGCAGTTCTTC.

This clonotype appeared a few times. This chain uses TRBV3-1 with TRBJ2-4, with 10 bases lining up with TRBD1. Germline CDR1 is LGHDT and CDR2 is YNNKEL (reference sequence). With 5 bases clipped from V and 9 bases from J, the junction kept 7 bases outside the gene matches. This CDR3 contains 14 residues. In nucleotides, the CDR3 is TGTGCCAGCAGCTTTACCGGGACAGGGGCCATTCAGTACTTC. Translated: CASSFTGTGAIQYF.

CDR3 coding DNA: TGTGCCAGCAGCCAAGACCTTAACGGGTTTGGCTACACCTTC. This gives the protein CASSQDLNGFGYTF. The chain has TRBV3-1 and TRBJ1-2; D uncertain. This CDR3 spans 14 amino acids. Germline V gives CDR1 LGHDT, CDR2 YNNKEL (reference sequence). V gave up 0 bases and J gave up 7 bases, with 12 bases separating them.

In this sample, this clonotype turned up many times. The chain carries TRBV15 and TRBJ1-1; D remains unclear. Trimming took 0 bases from V and 1 from J, leaving 12 bases between them. CDR1 is LNHNV, CDR2 YYDKDF, per germline (reference sequence). The CDR3 is 16 residues long. The CDR3 region has the DNA TGTGCCACCAGCAGAGATGGACGCGTGGGGAACACTGAAGCTTTCTTT. It specifies CATSRDGRVGNTEAFF.

This CDR3 reads CASSESEDSSITDTQYF. As DNA, the CDR3 is TGCGCCAGCAGTGAGTCTGAGGACAGTTCGATCACAGATACGCAGTATTTT. V and J are TRBV10-1 and TRBJ2-3; a weak D match, TRBD1 (6 bases). Trimming took off 0 bases at V and 2 bases at J, with 15 bases between the two ends. The germline V gene has CDR1 WNHNN and CDR2 SYGVQD (reference sequence). The CDR3 contains 17 residues.

The table lists this clonotype with many counts. This chain uses TRBV27 with TRBJ2-7; D uncertain. CDR3 length equals 12 residues. With 6 bases removed from V and 2 bases from J, the gap between germline ends came to 8 bases. Germline loops: CDR1 MNHEY, CDR2 SMNVEV (reference sequence). CDR3 residues: CASRIGPYEQYF. The DNA of the CDR3 is TGTGCCAGCAGGATAGGTCCCTACGAGCAGTACTTC.

This clonotype was found a few times. The chain is built from TRBV9 and TRBJ2-7, with unresolved D. V was clipped by 0 bases and J by 2 bases, with 12 bases between them. In germline, CDR1 is SGDLS, CDR2 YYNGEE. The CDR3 is 15 amino acids. The CDR3, as DNA: TGTGCCAGCAGCGTAGATAGCCTGAAGACCTACGAGCAGTACTTC. It is translated as CASSVDSLKTYEQYF.

This chain links TRBV18 with TRBJ2-3; no reliable D call. CDR1 is KGHSH, CDR2 LQKENI, per germline. The CDR3 runs 15 residues. The V gene lost 6 bases and the J gene lost 1 base, with 14 bases spanning the gap. CDR3 in amino acids: CASSPQVRGTDTQYF. For the CDR3, the DNA is TGTGCCAGCTCCCCTCAAGTGCGAGGCACAGATACGCAGTATTTT.

This clonotype was found once. The chain recombines TRBV24-1 with TRBJ2-7; 8 nucleotides line up with TRBD1. The CDR3 is 16 amino acids. CDR1 and CDR2 (germline): KGHDR, SFDVKD. V dropped 0 bases and J dropped 1; count of bases not matched to a gene: 4. The CDR3 sequence is CATSDLWGTGSYEQYF. CDR3 DNA sequence: TGTGCCACCAGTGATTTGTGGGGGACAGGATCCTACGAGCAGTACTTC.

This clonotype was counted between two and nine times. The chain is built from TRBV6-2 or TRBV6-3 and TRBJ2-7; TRBD1 agrees at 8 bases. The trim removed 6 bases at V and 3 bases at J, leaving 10 bases unmatched. From germline, CDR1 is MNHEY and CDR2 SVGEGT. The CDR3 spans 15 residues. For the CDR3, the DNA is TGTGCCAGCAGAGGCACAGGGGGTTGGTTCTACGAGCAGTACTTC. It codes for CASRGTGGWFYEQYF.

This clonotype was recorded a few times. The chain joins TRBV12-3 or TRBV12-4 to TRBJ2-7; D perhaps matches TRBD2 (6 bases). CDR3 size: 14 residues. With 6 bases removed from V and 1 base from J, the gap between germline ends came to 13 bases. The CDR3 protein is CASRLREISYEQYF. In nucleotides, the CDR3 is TGTGCCAGCAGATTACGGGAGATTTCCTACGAGCAGTACTTC.

There are a few counts of this clonotype. V and J are TRBV2 and TRBJ2-1, with D uncertain. The CDR3 is 16 amino acids. Germline-derived CDR1 and CDR2 are SNHLY and FYNNEI. The V and J ends lost 2 bases and 4 bases respectively, with 15 bases between them. CDR3 protein: CASSELQAKTYNEQFF. For the CDR3, the DNA is TGTGCCAGCAGTGAACTCCAGGCTAAAACATACAATGAGCAGTTCTTC.

The chain has TRBV5-6 and TRBJ2-7; 7 bases line up with TRBD1. The CDR3 is 18 amino acids. With 4 bases clipped from V and 0 bases from J, the junction kept 16 bases outside the gene matches. Germline V gives CDR1 SGHDT, CDR2 YYEEEE. The CDR3 region has the DNA TGTGCCAGCAGCCGCCTCCGACAGGGAACGGTCCTCTCCTACGAGCAGTACTTC. Protein sequence: CASSRLRQGTVLSYEQYF.

The chain joins TRBV6-5 to TRBJ2-7, with TRBD1 as a possible D gene (6 bases). V was clipped by 1 base and J by 10 bases, with 8 bases between them. CDR1 is MNHEY and CDR2 is SVGAGI in the germline V gene. The CDR3 is 11 residues long. The CDR3 protein is CASSYLQGQYF. The CDR3, as DNA: TGTGCCAGCAGTTACTTACAGGGACAGTACTTC.

This chain connects TRBV7-2 to TRBJ2-3, with no clear D. The V gene's germline CDR1 is SGHTA and CDR2 FQGNSA. V lost 8 bases, J lost 2 bases, and 17 bases lay in between. The CDR3 has 15 amino acids. The CDR3 region is CASAPSLGSTDTQYF. Written as DNA, the CDR3 is TGTGCCAGCGCCCCCTCTCTGGGGTCCACAGATACGCAGTATTTT.

The table lists this clonotype with a few counts. The rearrangement links TRBV27 to TRBJ2-3; 9 nucleotides line up with TRBD1. The germline CDR1 and CDR2 sequences are MNHEY and SMNVEV (reference sequence). J lost 2 bases, V lost 5 bases, and 5 bases had no gene match. This CDR3 comprises 15 residues. The CDR3 coding sequence is TGTGCCAGCAGTAACCGACAGGGGGACACAGATACGCAGTATTTT. It codes for CASSNRQGDTDTQYF.

This rearrangement joins TRBV6-6 to TRBJ2-3, with 7 positions matching TRBD2. The CDR3 runs 12 residues. With V trimmed by 2 bases and J by 11 bases, 4 bases remained unmatched. The V gene's germline CDR1 is MNHNY and CDR2 SVGAGI (reference sequence). The CDR3 nucleotides are TGTGCCAGCAGTTACGGGACTACTTGGCAGTATTTT. Residues: CASSYGTTWQYF.

This clonotype has only a few counts. The genes are TRBV28 and TRBJ1-4; D not resolved. Germline V gene sequence: CDR1 MDHEN, CDR2 SYDVKM. The CDR3 covers 12 residues. V was trimmed by 7 bases and J by 5 bases, leaving 8 bases between them. CDR3 loop: CASTSLNEKLFF. CDR3 coding DNA: TGTGCCAGCACGAGCCTAAATGAAAAACTGTTTTTT.

This sequence joins TRBV14 and TRBJ2-3, with 7 bases identical to TRBD2. V shed 4 bases, J shed 2 bases, and the junction held 9 bases outside the gene matches. In germline, CDR1 is SGHDN, CDR2 FVKESK. The CDR3 totals 16 residues. The CDR3: CASSPSLADITDTQYF. DNA for the CDR3: TGTGCCAGCAGCCCCAGCCTAGCGGACATCACAGATACGCAGTATTTT.

The chain recombines TRBV12-3 or TRBV12-4 with TRBJ2-7; D possibly corresponds to TRBD1 (5 bases). V lost 5 bases and J lost 4, with 15 bases in between. This CDR3 is 14 amino acids long. CDR3 region: CASSAGRKTYEQYF. The CDR3 nucleotides read TGTGCCAGCAGTGCAGGGCGAAAGACATACGAGCAGTACTTC.

This chain uses TRBV27 with TRBJ2-1; D is perhaps TRBD2 (6 bases). Germline CDR1 reads MNHEY; CDR2 reads SMNVEV (reference sequence). This CDR3 contains 15 residues. V was shortened by 4 bases and J by 5 bases, with 15 bases between the two germline ends. The CDR3 DNA follows: TGTGCCAGCAGTTCTACCGGGACTGGGAACAATGAGCAGTTCTTC. It translates to CASSSTGTGNNEQFF.

The chain combines TRBV12-3 or TRBV12-4 with TRBJ1-3; D unresolved. V gave up 3 bases and J gave up 8 bases, with 17 bases separating them. The CDR3 contains 15 residues. In DNA, the CDR3 is TGTGCCAGCAGTTTCGAACTGGGCCCATGGGACACCATATATTTT. Protein sequence: CASSFELGPWDTIYF.

V is TRBV29-1 and J is TRBJ1-5; a possible D gene is TRBD1 (5 bases). The CDR3 extends over 12 amino acids. V lost 4 bases and J 3 bases, leaving 7 bases between the germline ends. The germline gives CDR1 SQVTM, CDR2 ANQGSEA. CDR3 in DNA: TGCAGCGTTGGAGGGACCAATCAGCCCCAGCATTTT. This codes for CSVGGTNQPQHF.

The V call is TRBV7-3, the J call TRBJ2-1, with TRBD2 matching over 7 bases. The CDR3 contains 16 residues. CDR1 SGHTA and CDR2 FQGTGA come from the germline V gene. With V trimmed by 1 base and J by 5 bases, 8 bases remained unmatched. The chain's CDR3 is CASSLMVTSVDNEQFF. CDR3 DNA: TGTGCCAGCAGCTTAATGGTAACTAGCGTAGACAATGAGCAGTTCTTC.

The rearrangement joins TRBV20-1 to TRBJ1-2; D is uncertain. The length of the CDR3 is 13 residues. Between the trimmed V and J ends, which lost 1 base and 2 bases, there was a span of 8 bases. The germline gives CDR1 DFQATT, CDR2 SNEGSKA (reference sequence). The CDR3 DNA sequence: TGCAGTGCTAGAGGACGGCCCAACTATGGCTACACCTTC. Translation: CSARGRPNYGYTF.